This T cell receptor (beta chain) stems from a study of regulatory T cells in long-lasting Graves disease. Study-wide findings and caveats: It was in persistent disease that TRBV28, TRBJ1-2 and TRBJ2-5 were favored.

Sample time point: newly diagnosed GD, antithyroid drugs for less than 3 months. PBMC RNA was the source of the TCR library. Library construction for TCR beta used iRepertoire HTBI primers and Arm-PCR of CDR3 regions. TCRdb analysed the multiplex PCR reads with MiXCR anew, one entry per CDR3 protein. The sample yields 400,000 to 500,000 distinct CDR3 sequences, 14% seen once. Germline V CDR1 and CDR2: SGHRS, YFSETQ. CDR3 length: 15 residues. V dropped 0 bases and J dropped 5 bases, with 11 bases sitting between them. This clonotype was picked up many times. The antigen is undetermined. These data were also filed under a second study, of T cells in Graves' hyperthyroidism and ophthalmopathy.

The chain couples TRBV5-1 to TRBJ2-2; perhaps TRBD1 as D (6 bases). The sample in question was peripheral blood mononuclear cells (PBMCs), obtained at new diagnosis, from a patient treated with antithyroid drugs. The receptor was derived from a woman between 50 and 59 years old with Graves disease. The chain's CDR3 is CASSLVAGETGELFF. The CDR3 DNA follows: TGCGCCAGCAGCTTGGTTGCAGGGGAGACCGGGGAGCTGTTTTTT.